This TCR beta chain was documented in a study of persistence of HIV-infected CD4 T cells. Study context: A median of about 8 years of suppressive ART preceded sampling.

Study conclusions and caveats: Compared with CD3/CD28-stimulated cells, CMV- and Gag-responding cells showed lower TCRbeta richness.

In its sample, this clone was seen a few times. Its antigen remains unidentified. This was the immunoSEQ version 4 assay in survey mode. Profiled with immunoSEQ multiplex PCR; TCRdb holds only in-frame clones, not every one. The sample includes under 25,000 clones, around three fifths of them seen just once. The stimulus was an HIV-1 Gag 15-mer peptide pool, about 1 ug/peptide/mL. Sorting selected CD4+ T cells upregulating both CD40 ligand and CD69. Donors were HIV-1-infected adults who began suppressive ART during chronic infection. Inclusion required CMV-positive serology and CD4+ counts above 400 cells/uL. Germline CDR1 and CDR2: ENHRY and SYGVKD. The CDR3 spans 15 residues. Trimming cost V 4 bases and J 0 bases; bases outside gene matches: 0.

This chain links TRBV10-3 with TRBJ2-2; 9 nucleotides agree with TRBD1. The sequence came from an adult woman with HIV who was CMV-seropositive. Specimen: CD4+ T cells sorted from PBMCs after roughly 19-hour stimulation, collected from a patient who received antiretroviral therapy. CDR3 nucleotide sequence: TGTGCCATCAGTGGACAGGGGGCGAACACCGGGGAGCTGTTTTTT. This translates into CAISGQGANTGELFF.